This TCR beta chain was observed in a study of early T cells in non-severe SARS-CoV-2 infection. Study details: It was bulk RNA from unsorted whole blood that was sequenced, and the chains were unpaired. Whole-study findings and limits: VDJdb matches were skewed toward anti-spike CD8 T cell responses.

Germline-derived CDR1 and CDR2 are KGHSH and LQKENI. This CDR3 has 15 residues. Trimming took 5 bases from V and 4 from J, leaving 17 bases between them. A note on this clonotype: Its antigen is undetermined.

Unique molecular identifiers were attached to individual cDNA molecules. MiXCR was run by TCRdb on the 5' RACE reads, yielding one entry per CDR3 protein. The top ten clones hold approximately 6.1% of a sample with 80,000 to 100,000 distinct CDR3 sequences, more than 9% of them seen once. The TCR comes from an adult who was a healthcare worker with PCR-confirmed SARS-CoV-2 infection or an uninfected control (not recorded which). Sequenced: whole blood. The chain employs TRBV18 and TRBJ1-1, with D perhaps matching TRBD1 (5 bases). The CDR3 sequence: CASSTGNSQATEAFF. The DNA of the CDR3 is TGTGCCAGCTCAACAGGTAACTCCCAAGCCACTGAAGCTTTCTTT.